One and the same sample provided the 3 T cell receptor beta chains below, sequenced in a study of blood T cell repertoires in COVID-19. This table comes from immunoSEQ multiplex PCR, and its TCRdb copy is limited to in-frame clones, with some not included. The sample yields approximately 89,000 clones, more than 80% seen once. The sequencing sample was made of peripheral blood. The receptors were sampled from a human donor in a cohort sampled during active COVID-19.

There are a few counts of this clone. This chain joins TRBV19 and TRBJ1-1; no firm D call. CDR1 and CDR2 from the germline V gene are LNHDA and SQIVND (reference sequence). The CDR3 spans 13 residues. Trimming pared 2 bases from V and 1 base from J, leaving 5 bases between. Written as DNA, the CDR3 is TGTGCCAGTAGTATAAACAAGAACACTGAAGCTTTCTTT. Encoded protein: CASSINKNTEAFF.

The chain employs TRBV6-5 and TRBJ2-5; 7 nucleotides line up with TRBD2. Trimming took 7 bases from V and 2 from J; bases not matched to a gene: 7. This CDR3 contains 14 residues. Per the germline V gene, CDR1 is MNHEY and CDR2 is SVGAGI. The CDR3 nucleotides are TGTGCCAGCACCCCGAGGACTAGACAAGAGACCCAGTACTTC. Amino acid sequence: CASTPRTRQETQYF.

The chain employs TRBV11-2 and TRBJ2-5, with unresolved D. V dropped 1 base and J dropped 5 bases, with 11 bases sitting between them. Per germline, CDR1 SGHAT and CDR2 FQNNGV. This CDR3 contains 14 residues. The CDR3 sequence is CASSLGWSSETQYF. CDR3 in DNA: TGTGCCAGCAGCTTAGGGTGGAGCTCCGAGACCCAGTACTTC.